The 13 T cell receptor beta chains given below trace back to one sample, sequenced in a study of blood T cells in healthy people across ages. With a J-beta primer mix and a sample-barcoded 5' primer, a second PCR ran about 7 to 12 cycles. TCRdb re-called the 5' RACE reads with MiXCR, one entry per CDR3 protein. Here the sample spans 650,000 to 800,000 distinct CDR3 sequences, 44% being singletons. Sequenced sample: blood. The receptors were sampled from a man between 60 and 75 years old in good health.

The table lists this clonotype with a few counts. This rearrangement joins TRBV10-2 to TRBJ2-5, with 10 bases fitting TRBD1. The CDR3 runs 15 residues. The J segment lost 2 bases and the V segment lost 6 bases, leaving 6 bases of the junction unmatched. Germline V gives CDR1 WSHSY, CDR2 SAAADI. The CDR3 region has the DNA TGCGCCAGCAGGGACAGGGGGAAGGGGCAAGAGACCCAGTACTTC. The encoded protein is CASRDRGKGQETQYF.

As DNA, the CDR3 is TGTGCCAGCTCCACCGCAGGGAAGTCCCCAGATACGCAGTATTTT. Its protein is CASSTAGKSPDTQYF. The chain couples TRBV28 to TRBJ2-3; perhaps TRBD1 as D (5 bases). This CDR3 comprises 15 residues. Trimming took 8 bases from V and 4 from J, leaving 19 bases between them. Germline lookup yields CDR1 MDHEN and CDR2 SYDVKM.

A remark on this clonotype: One end of the junction fails to match germline, which may point to a read error. The chain employs TRBV6-6 and TRBJ1-6, with D uncertain. Per germline, CDR1 MNHNY and CDR2 SVGAGI (reference sequence). The CDR3 consists of 10 residues. The CDR3 region has the DNA TGTGCCAGCAGCGGTTCACCCATCCACTTT. It codes for CASSGSPIHF.

CDR3 in amino acids: CASSRTSGHLPYEQYF. CDR3 sequence (DNA): TGTGCCAGCAGCCGGACTAGCGGGCATCTCCCCTACGAGCAGTACTTC. The chain carries TRBV6-5 and TRBJ2-7; 11 bases align to TRBD2. Looked up from germline, CDR1 is MNHEY and CDR2 is SVGAGI. Germline trimming cut 6 bases from V and 2 bases from J; bases unmatched to any gene: 9. The CDR3 consists of 16 residues.

This chain joins TRBV7-8 and TRBJ1-5; maybe TRBD1 (6 bases). This CDR3 has 15 amino acids. V was cut by 5 bases and J by 7 bases, with 18 bases left in between. The germline V gene has CDR1 SGHVS and CDR2 FQNEAQ. CDR3 sequence (DNA): TGTGCCAGCAGCCGCACGGACAGTCGTGAACAGCCCCAGCATTTT. Protein sequence: CASSRTDSREQPQHF.

The chain carries TRBV10-3 and TRBJ2-3, with TRBD2 matching 13 bases. CDR1 ENHRY and CDR2 SYGVKD come from the germline V gene. Trimming removed 6 bases from V and 4 bases from J; junction bases left unmatched: 4. This CDR3 comprises 15 residues. The CDR3 protein is CAIRAGTSGADTQYF. In DNA form, the CDR3 reads TGTGCCATCAGGGCCGGGACTAGCGGGGCAGATACGCAGTATTTT.

V is TRBV7-3 and J is TRBJ1-1; D is unresolved. The CDR3 spans 15 residues. V lost 0 bases to trimming and J lost 1 base, with 9 bases between them. In germline, CDR1 is SGHTA, CDR2 FQGTGA. CDR3 region: CASSLTAVTNTEAFF. CDR3 nucleotide sequence: TGTGCCAGCAGCTTAACGGCAGTAACGAACACTGAAGCTTTCTTT.

The chain recombines TRBV4-1 with TRBJ2-7; D gene unclear. The CDR3 extends over 14 amino acids. Germline lookup yields CDR1 MGHRA and CDR2 YSYEKL. The V and J ends lost 0 bases and 5 bases respectively, with 11 bases between them. The DNA for the CDR3 is TGCGCCAGCAGCCAAGATAACAGTCCCGACGAGCAGTACTTC. This translates into CASSQDNSPDEQYF.

The J gene is TRBJ2-7, the V gene TRBV2; 8 bases agree with TRBD1. This CDR3 has 15 amino acids. J lost 3 bases, V lost 4 bases, and 8 bases had no gene match. The germline V gene encodes CDR1 SNHLY and CDR2 FYNNEI. In DNA form, the CDR3 reads TGTGCCAGCAGTGTTACGGACAGGGCGGACTACGAGCAGTACTTC. This translates into CASSVTDRADYEQYF. Complete variable domain (other parts from reference TRBV2 and TRBJ2-7): EPEVTQTPSHQVTQMGQEVILRCVPISNHLYFYWYRQILGQKVEFLVSFYNNEISEKSEIFDDQFSVERPDGSNFTLKIRSTKLEDSAMYFCASSVTDRADYEQYFGPGTRLTVT.

This clonotype was counted at least ten times. The V and J genes are TRBV3-1 and TRBJ2-5, with D possibly TRBD1 on 5 matching bases. The germline V gene has CDR1 LGHDT and CDR2 YNNKEL (reference sequence). The CDR3 length is 16 residues. V was pared by 1 base and J by 2 bases, with 14 bases between. The CDR3 DNA follows: TGTGCCAGCAGCCAAGTAGTAGGGGCCGCTCAAGAGACCCAGTACTTC. Its translation is CASSQVVGAAQETQYF.

In this sample, this clonotype turned up many times. V gene TRBV30 combines with J gene TRBJ2-7; D not resolved. Looked up from germline, CDR1 is GTSNPN and CDR2 is SVGIG (reference sequence). This CDR3 has 14 amino acids. Trimming removed 4 bases at V and 0 bases at J, with 13 bases between. CDR3 sequence reads: CAWTPLGSSYEQYF. The CDR3 DNA is TGTGCCTGGACCCCCCTTGGCAGCTCCTACGAGCAGTACTTC.

This clonotype turned up a few times. The chain has TRBV20-1 and TRBJ2-7; 10 nucleotides line up with TRBD2. The CDR3 sequence is 14 residues long. With 0 bases clipped from V and 8 bases from J, the junction kept 7 bases outside the gene matches. Germline CDR1 and CDR2: DFQATT and SNEGSKA (reference sequence). The CDR3 loop is CSARDGLAGEKQYF. CDR3 DNA: TGCAGTGCTAGAGATGGGCTAGCGGGGGAGAAGCAGTACTTC.

V gene TRBV20-1 combines with J gene TRBJ2-1; 11 bases agree with TRBD2. The CDR3 loop spans 18 amino acids. V shed 5 bases, J shed 7 bases, and the junction held 19 bases outside the gene matches. CDR1 and CDR2 (germline): DFQATT, SNEGSKA (reference sequence). CDR3: CSASRQGNSGRASNEQFF. As DNA, the CDR3 is TGCAGTGCTTCTCGACAGGGAAATAGCGGGAGGGCCAGTAATGAGCAGTTCTTC.